This T cell receptor beta chain is drawn from a study of T cells after yellow fever vaccination. Study-level background: CD3, CD45RA, CCR7 and CD95 staining defined sorted EM, EMRA, CM and Tscm cells.

TCRdb itself ran the 5' RACE reads through MiXCR, one entry per CDR3 protein. The sample contains tens of thousands of distinct CDR3 sequences, about 10% of which appear only once. Study findings and constraints: Shared CD4/CD8 clonotypes were a small share, likely from convergent recombination.

Unmatched junction bases numbered 3, after V lost 0 bases and J lost 5 bases. The germline V gene has CDR1 ENHRY and CDR2 SYGVKD. CDR3 length: 15 amino acids. In its sample, this clonotype is medium-sized. The receptor was derived from a man younger than 35 who received the YFV17D yellow fever vaccine. The input for sequencing was PBMCs, either bulk or a sorted T-cell subset (CD4+, CD8+, memory, or dextramer-sorted; not recorded which), taken roughly 14 days after the first yellow fever vaccination. The chain joins TRBV10-3 to TRBJ2-2, with 7 bases matching TRBD1. CDR3 in amino acids: CAISESQQGTGELFF. The DNA for the CDR3 is TGTGCCATCAGTGAGTCCCAACAGGGGACCGGGGAGCTGTTTTTT.